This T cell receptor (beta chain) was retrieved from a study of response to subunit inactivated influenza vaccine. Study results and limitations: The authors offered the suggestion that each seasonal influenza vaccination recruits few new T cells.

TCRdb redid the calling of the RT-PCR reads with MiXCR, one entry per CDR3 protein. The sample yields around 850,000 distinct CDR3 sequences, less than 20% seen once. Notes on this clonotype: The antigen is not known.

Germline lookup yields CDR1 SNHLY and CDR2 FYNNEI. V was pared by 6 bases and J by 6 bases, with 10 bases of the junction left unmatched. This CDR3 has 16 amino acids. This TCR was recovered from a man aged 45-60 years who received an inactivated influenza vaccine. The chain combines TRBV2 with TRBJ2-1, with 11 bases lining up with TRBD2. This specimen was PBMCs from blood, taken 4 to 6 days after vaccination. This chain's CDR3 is CASRRTGTSGTNEQFF. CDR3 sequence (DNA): TGTGCCAGCAGGAGAACCGGGACTAGCGGTACCAATGAGCAGTTCTTC.